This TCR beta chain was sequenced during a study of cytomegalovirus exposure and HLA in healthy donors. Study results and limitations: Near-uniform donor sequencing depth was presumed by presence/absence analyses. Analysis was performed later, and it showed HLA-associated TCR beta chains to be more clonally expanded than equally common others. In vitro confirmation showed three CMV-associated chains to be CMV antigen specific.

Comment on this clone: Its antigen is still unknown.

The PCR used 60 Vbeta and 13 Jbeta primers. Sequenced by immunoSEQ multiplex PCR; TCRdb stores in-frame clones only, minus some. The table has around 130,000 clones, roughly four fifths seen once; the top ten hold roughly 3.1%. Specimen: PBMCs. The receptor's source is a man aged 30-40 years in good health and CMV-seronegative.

This CDR3 reads CASSLPGLAGYEQYF. In DNA, the CDR3 is TGTGCCAGCAGCCTTCCGGGACTAGCGGGATACGAGCAGTACTTC. The chain uses TRBV7-2 and TRBJ2-7; 13 bases match TRBD2. The ends lost 5 bases at V and 4 bases at J; junction bases unmatched: 5. CDR1 is SGHTA and CDR2 is FQGNSA in the germline V gene. The CDR3 is 15 residues long. The whole variable domain, remainder taken from reference TRBV7-2 and TRBJ2-7, is GAGVSQSPSNKVTEKGKDVELRCDPISGHTALYWYRQSLGQGLEFLIYFQGNSAPDKSGLPSDRFSAERTGGSVSTLTIQRTQQEDSAVYLCASSLPGLAGYEQYFGPGTRLTVT.